This T cell receptor (beta chain) was observed in a study of blood T cell repertoires in COVID-19. Sequencing was performed with immunoSEQ multiplex PCR; in TCRdb, only in-frame clones are kept and a portion is missing. Among 540,000 or so clones listed, 85% to 90% were seen once. This CDR3 contains 17 residues. Germline loops: CDR1 LNHDA, CDR2 SQIVND (reference sequence). Trimming took off 3 bases at V and 6 bases at J, with 21 bases between the two ends. This chain uses TRBV19 with TRBJ2-1, with D perhaps matching TRBD2 (5 bases). This receptor was obtained from a woman between 50 and 59 years old with COVID-19, enrolled during active disease. Sequences were obtained from peripheral blood. CDR3 in amino acids: CASSIPSVARASNEQFF. In nucleotides, the CDR3 is TGTGCCAGTAGTATCCCATCGGTAGCGCGGGCTAGCAATGAGCAGTTCTTC.